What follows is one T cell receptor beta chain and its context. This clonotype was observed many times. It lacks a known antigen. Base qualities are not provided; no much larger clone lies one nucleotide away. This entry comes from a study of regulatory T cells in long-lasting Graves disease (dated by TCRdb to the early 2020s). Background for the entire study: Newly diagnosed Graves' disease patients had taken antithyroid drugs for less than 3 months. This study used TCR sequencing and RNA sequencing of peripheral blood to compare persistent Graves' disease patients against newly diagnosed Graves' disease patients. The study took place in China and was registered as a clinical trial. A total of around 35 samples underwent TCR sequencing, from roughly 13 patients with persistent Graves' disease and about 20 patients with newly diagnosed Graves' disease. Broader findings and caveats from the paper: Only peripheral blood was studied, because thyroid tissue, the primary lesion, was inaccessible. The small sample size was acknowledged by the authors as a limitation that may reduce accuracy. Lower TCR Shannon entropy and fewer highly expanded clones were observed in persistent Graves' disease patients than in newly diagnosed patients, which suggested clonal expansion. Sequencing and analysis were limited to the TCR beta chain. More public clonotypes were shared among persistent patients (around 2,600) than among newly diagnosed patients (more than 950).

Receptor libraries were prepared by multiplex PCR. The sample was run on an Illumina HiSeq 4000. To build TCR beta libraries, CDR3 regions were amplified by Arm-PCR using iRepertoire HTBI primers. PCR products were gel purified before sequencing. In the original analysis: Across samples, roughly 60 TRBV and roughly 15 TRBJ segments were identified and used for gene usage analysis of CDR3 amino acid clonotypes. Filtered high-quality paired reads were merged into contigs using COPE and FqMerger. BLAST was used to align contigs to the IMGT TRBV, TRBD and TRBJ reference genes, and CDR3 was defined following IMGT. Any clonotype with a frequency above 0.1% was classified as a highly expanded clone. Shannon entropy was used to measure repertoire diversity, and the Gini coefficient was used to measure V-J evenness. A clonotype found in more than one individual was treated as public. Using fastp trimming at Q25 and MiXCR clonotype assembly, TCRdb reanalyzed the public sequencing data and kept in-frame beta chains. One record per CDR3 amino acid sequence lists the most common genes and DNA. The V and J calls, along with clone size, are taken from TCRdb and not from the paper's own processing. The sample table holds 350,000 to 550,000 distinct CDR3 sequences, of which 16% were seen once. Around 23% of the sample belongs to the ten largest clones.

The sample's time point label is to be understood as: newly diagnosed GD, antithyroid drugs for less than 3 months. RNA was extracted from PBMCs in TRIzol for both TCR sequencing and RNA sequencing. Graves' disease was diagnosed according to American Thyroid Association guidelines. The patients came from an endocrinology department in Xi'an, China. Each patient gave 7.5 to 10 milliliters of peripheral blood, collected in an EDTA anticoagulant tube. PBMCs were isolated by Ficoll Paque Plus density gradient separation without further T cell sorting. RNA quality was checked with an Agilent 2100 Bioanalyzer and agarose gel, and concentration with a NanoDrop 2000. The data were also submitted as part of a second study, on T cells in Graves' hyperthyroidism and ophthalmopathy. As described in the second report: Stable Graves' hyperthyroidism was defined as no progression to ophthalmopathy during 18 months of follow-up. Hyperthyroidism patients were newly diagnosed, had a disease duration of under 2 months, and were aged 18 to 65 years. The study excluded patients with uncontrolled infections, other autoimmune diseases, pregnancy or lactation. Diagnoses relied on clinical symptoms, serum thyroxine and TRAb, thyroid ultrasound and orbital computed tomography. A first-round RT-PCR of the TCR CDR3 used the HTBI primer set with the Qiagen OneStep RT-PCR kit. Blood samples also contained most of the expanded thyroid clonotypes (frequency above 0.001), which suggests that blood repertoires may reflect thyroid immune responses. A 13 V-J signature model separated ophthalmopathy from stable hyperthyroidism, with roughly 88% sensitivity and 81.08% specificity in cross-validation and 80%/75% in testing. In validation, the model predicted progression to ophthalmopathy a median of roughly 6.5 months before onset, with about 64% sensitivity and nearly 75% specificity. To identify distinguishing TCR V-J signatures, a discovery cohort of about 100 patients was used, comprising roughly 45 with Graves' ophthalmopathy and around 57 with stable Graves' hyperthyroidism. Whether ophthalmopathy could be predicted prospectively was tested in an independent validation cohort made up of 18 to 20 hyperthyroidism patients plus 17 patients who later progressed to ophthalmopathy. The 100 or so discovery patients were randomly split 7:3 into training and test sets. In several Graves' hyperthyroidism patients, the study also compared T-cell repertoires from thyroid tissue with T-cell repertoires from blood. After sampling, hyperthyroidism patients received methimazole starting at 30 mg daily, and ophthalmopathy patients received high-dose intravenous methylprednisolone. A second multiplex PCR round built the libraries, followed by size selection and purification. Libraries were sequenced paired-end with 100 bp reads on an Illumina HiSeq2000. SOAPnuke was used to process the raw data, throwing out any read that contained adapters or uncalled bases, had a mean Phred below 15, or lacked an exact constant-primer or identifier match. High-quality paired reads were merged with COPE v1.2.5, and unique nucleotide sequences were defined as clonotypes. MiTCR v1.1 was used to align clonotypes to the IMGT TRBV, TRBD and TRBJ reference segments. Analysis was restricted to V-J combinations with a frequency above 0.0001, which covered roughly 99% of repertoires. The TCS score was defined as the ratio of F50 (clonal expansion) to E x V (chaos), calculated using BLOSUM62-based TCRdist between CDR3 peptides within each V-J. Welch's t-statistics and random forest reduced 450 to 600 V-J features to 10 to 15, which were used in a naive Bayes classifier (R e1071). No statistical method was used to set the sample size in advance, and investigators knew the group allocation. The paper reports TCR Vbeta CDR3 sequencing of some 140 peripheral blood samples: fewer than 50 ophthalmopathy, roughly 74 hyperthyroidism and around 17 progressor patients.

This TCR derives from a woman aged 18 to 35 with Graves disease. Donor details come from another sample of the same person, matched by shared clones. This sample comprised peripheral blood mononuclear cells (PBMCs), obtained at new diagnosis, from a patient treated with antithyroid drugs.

This receptor has the CDR3 CASSELGNTEAFF. The DNA sequence follows: TGTGCCAGCAGTGAATTGGGGAACACTGAAGCTTTCTTT. The rearranged segments are TRBV6-1 and TRBJ1-1, with no D gene named confidently. Spanning cysteine to phenylalanine, the CDR3 consists of 13 amino acids. The CDR3 DNA has 39 bases and is translated from base 1. The germline V gene specifies MNHNS as CDR1 and SASEGT as CDR2. Trimming costs V 2 bases and J 1 base, and their ends lie 5 bases apart.